The clone carrying this T cell receptor (beta chain) was detected a few times. The antigen is unknown. The sample originates from a study of neurological immune-mediated disorders. Notes on the study in general: In multiple sclerosis patients, the repertoire cluster was unrelated to clinical or MRI findings. One related-CDR3 cluster, found by phylogenetic grouping, held repertoires of 18 of 34 multiple sclerosis patients and is a possible signature.

Each CDR3 protein is one row after TCRdb ran MiXCR on the 5' RACE reads. Among about 120,000 distinct CDR3 sequences listed, about 3.2% were seen once. The germline gives CDR1 MNHEY, CDR2 SMNVEV (reference sequence). J lost 5 bases, V lost 8 bases, and 10 bases had no gene match. The CDR3 sequence is 15 residues long. This clonotype was sampled from a woman in her thirties with multiple sclerosis. The V and J genes are TRBV27 and TRBJ1-5; 9 bases align to TRBD1. Material for sequencing was PBMCs. CDR3: CASGSSGTGHQPQHF. Here the CDR3 DNA reads TGTGCCAGCGGCTCTTCCGGGACAGGGCATCAGCCCCAGCATTTT.